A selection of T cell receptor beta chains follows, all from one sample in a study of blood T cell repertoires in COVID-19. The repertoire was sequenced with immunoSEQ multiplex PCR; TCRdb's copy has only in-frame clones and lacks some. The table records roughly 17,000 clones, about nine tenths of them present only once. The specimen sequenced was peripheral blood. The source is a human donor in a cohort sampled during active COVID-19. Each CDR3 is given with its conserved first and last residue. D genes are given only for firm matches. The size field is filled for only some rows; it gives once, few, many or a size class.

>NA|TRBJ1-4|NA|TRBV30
TGTGCCTGGACAGCAACTAATGAAAAACTGTTTTTT
CAWTATNEKLFF
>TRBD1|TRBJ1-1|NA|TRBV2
TGTGCCAGCAGTTTCCCCGGGACAGGGATATTGAACACTGAAGCTTTCTTT
CASSFPGTGILNTEAFF
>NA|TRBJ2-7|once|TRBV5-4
TGTGCCAGCAGCAAGGACTACCAGTACGAGCAGTACTTC
CASSKDYQYEQYF
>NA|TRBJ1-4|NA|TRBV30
TGTGCCTGGAGTCGAAGACTTGATGAAAAACTGTTTTTT
CAWSRRLDEKLFF
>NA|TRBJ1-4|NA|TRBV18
TGTGCCAGCACTAAATCGAGGCAGATTAATGAAAAACTGTTTTTT
CASTKSRQINEKLFF
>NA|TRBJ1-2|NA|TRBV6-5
TGTGCCAGCAGCCAAACGGGAATCTATGGCTACACCTTC
CASSQTGIYGYTF
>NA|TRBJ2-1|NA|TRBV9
TGTGCCAGCAGCGCTTCTAAGAATGAGCAGTTCTTC
CASSASKNEQFF
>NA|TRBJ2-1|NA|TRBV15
TGTGCCACCAGCAGATCCCGCTTTCGCAGCTACAATGAGCAGTTCTTC
CATSRSRFRSYNEQFF
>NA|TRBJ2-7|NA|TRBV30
TGTGCCTGGTCTCCTGGTCCTACTGGCGAGCAGTACTTC
CAWSPGPTGEQYF
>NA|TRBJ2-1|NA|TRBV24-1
TGTGCCATCTCGGCGGTAAACGAAAATGAGCAGTTCTTC
CAISAVNENEQFF
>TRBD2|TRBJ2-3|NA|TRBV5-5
TGTGCCAGCAGCCGACTAGCGGGCACAGATACGCAGTATTTT
CASSRLAGTDTQYF
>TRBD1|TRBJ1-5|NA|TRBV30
TGTGCCTGGAGTAACAAACAGGGGCCGCTCAATCAGCCCCAGCATTTT
CAWSNKQGPLNQPQHF
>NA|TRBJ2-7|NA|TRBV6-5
TGTGCCAGCAGTTCCGCCGGGACAACCCGCGGCGAGCAGTACTTC
CASSSAGTTRGEQYF
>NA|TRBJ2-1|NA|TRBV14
TGTGCCAGCAGCCCAAGGGGAACTAGCATCGTACGGAATGAGCAGTTCTTC
CASSPRGTSIVRNEQFF
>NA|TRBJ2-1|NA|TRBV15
TGTGCCACCAGCAGAGGTCTCGTGAGGAATGAGCAGTTCTTC
CATSRGLVRNEQFF
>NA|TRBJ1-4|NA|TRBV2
TGTGCCAGCAGTAAAACTACTTATAATGAAAAACTGTTTTTT
CASSKTTYNEKLFF
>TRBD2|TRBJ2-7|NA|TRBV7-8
TGTGCCAGCAGCGCCTCTTTTGCGGGAGCCTACGAGCAGTACTTC
CASSASFAGAYEQYF
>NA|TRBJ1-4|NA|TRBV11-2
TGTGCCAGCAGCTTAGGGACACTTGAAAAACTGTTTTTT
CASSLGTLEKLFF
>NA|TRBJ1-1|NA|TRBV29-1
TGCAGCGTTCAACAGGGGAACACTGAAGCTTTCTTT
CSVQQGNTEAFF
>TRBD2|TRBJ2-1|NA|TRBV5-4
TGTGCCAGCAGCAGGGGACTAGCGGGAGGGAGCTCCTACAATGAGCAGTTCTTC
CASSRGLAGGSSYNEQFF
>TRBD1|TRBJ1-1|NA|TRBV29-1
TGCAGCGTTAGGACAGGGTTGGACACTGAAGCTTTCTTT
CSVRTGLDTEAFF
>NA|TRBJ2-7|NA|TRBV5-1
TGCGCCAGCAGCTTGGCCTCGGGAAACTACGAGCAGTACTTC
CASSLASGNYEQYF
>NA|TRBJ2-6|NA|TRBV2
TGTGCCAGCCTTAGGACAGCTGGGGCCAACGTCCTGACTTTC
CASLRTAGANVLTF
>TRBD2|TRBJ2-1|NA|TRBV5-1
TGCGCCAGCAGCTTGGCGGGAGGACCTTTCGATGAGCAGTTCTTC
CASSLAGGPFDEQFF
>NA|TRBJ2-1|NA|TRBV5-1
TGCGCCAGCAGCTTGGATTCTCTTGCGGGTGATAACTACAATGAGCAGTTCTTC
CASSLDSLAGDNYNEQFF
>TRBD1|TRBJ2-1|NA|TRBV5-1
TGCGCCAGCAGCTCTGACAGGGTATCCTACAATGAGCAGTTCTTC
CASSSDRVSYNEQFF